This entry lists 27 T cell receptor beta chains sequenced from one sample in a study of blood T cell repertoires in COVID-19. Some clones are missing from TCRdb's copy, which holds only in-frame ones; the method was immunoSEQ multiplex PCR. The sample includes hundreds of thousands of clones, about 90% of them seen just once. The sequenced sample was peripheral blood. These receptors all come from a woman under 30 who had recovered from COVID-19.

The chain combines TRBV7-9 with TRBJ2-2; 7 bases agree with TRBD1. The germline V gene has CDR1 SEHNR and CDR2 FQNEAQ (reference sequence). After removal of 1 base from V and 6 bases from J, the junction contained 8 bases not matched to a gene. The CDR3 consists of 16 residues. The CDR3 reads CASSLVPGQMAGELFF. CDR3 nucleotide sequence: TGTGCCAGCAGCTTAGTCCCGGGACAGATGGCCGGGGAGCTGTTTTTT.

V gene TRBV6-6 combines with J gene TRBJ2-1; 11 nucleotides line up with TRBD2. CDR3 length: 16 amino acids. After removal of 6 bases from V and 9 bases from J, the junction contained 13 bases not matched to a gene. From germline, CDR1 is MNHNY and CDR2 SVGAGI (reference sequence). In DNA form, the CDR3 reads TGTGCCAGCAGGGTAGCGGGAGGGCCTTCGGGGACTGAGCAGTTCTTC. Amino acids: CASRVAGGPSGTEQFF.

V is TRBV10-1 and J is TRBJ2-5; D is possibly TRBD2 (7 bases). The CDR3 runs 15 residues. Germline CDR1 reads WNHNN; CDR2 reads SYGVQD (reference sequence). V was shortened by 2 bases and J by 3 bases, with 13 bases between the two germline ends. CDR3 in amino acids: CASSEVWGGEETQYF. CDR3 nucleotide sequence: TGCGCCAGCAGTGAGGTTTGGGGGGGCGAAGAGACCCAGTACTTC.

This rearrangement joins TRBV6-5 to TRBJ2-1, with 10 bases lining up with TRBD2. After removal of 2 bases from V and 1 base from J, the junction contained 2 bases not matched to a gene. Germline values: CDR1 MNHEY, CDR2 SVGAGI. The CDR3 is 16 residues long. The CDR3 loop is CASSYVSGRSYNEQFF. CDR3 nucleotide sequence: TGTGCCAGCAGTTACGTTAGCGGGAGGTCCTACAATGAGCAGTTCTTC.

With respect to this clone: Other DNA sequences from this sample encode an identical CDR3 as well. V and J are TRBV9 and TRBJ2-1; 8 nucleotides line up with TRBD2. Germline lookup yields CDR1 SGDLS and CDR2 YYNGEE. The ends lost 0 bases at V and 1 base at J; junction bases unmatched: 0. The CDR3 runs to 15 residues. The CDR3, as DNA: TGTGCCAGCAGCGTAGGCGGGGGGTCCTACAATGAGCAGTTCTTC. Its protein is CASSVGGGSYNEQFF.

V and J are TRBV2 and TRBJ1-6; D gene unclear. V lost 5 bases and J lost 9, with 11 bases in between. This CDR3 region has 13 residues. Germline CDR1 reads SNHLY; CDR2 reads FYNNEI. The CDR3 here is CASSPDFGSPLHF. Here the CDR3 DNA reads TGTGCCAGCAGTCCAGACTTCGGTTCACCCCTCCACTTT.

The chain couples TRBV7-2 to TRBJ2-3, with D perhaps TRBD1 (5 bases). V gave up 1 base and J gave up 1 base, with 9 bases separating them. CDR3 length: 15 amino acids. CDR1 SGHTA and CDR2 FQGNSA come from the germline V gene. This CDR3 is CASSLGWGGTDTQYF. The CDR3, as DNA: TGTGCCAGCAGCTTAGGGTGGGGCGGCACAGATACGCAGTATTTT.

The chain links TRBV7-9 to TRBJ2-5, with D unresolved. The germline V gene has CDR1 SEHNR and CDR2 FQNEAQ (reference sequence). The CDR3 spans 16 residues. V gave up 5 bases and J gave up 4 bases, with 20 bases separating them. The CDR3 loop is CASSGSRLPRPETQYF. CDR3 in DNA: TGTGCCAGCAGCGGCAGTCGACTCCCCCGGCCAGAGACCCAGTACTTC.

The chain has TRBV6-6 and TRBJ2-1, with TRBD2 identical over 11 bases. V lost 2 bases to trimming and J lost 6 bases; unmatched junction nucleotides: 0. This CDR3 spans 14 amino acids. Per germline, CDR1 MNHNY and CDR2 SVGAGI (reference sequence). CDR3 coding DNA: TGTGCCAGCAGTTACGGGACTAGCGGCAATGAGCAGTTCTTC. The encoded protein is CASSYGTSGNEQFF.

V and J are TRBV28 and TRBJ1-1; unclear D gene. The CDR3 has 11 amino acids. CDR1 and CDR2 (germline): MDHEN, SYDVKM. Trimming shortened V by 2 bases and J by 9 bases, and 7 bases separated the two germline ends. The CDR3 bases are TGTGCCAGCAGTTTAGGTGAGAAAGCTTTCTTT. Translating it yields CASSLGEKAFF. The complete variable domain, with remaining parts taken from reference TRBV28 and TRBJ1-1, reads DVKVTQSSRYLVKRTGEKVFLECVQDMDHENMFWYRQDPGLGLRLIYFSYDVKMKEKGDIPEGYSVSREKKERFSLILESASTNQTSMYLCASSLGEKAFFGQGTRLTVV.

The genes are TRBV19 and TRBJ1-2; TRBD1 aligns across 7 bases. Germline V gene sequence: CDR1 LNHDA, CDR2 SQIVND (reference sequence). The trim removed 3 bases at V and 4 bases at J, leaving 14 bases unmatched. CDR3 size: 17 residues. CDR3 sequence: CASSIEFLSGGSYGYTF. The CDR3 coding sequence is TGTGCCAGTAGTATCGAATTTCTGTCAGGGGGTAGCTATGGCTACACCTTC.

As DNA, the CDR3 is TGTGCCAGCGGAGCGGGAGGGCTATCCGGGGAGCTGTTTTTT. This sequence encodes CASGAGGLSGELFF. The chain has TRBV6-5 and TRBJ2-2, with TRBD2 matching 10 bases. The CDR3 consists of 14 residues. Germline V CDR1 and CDR2: MNHEY, SVGAGI. V lost 8 bases and J lost 6; bases outside the gene matches: 6.

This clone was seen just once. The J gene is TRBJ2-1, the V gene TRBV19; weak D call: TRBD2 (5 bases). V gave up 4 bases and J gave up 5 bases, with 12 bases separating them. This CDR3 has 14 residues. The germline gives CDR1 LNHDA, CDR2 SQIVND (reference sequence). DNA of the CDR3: TGTGCCAGTAGTAAGGCCACTAGGAACAATGAGCAGTTCTTC. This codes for CASSKATRNNEQFF.

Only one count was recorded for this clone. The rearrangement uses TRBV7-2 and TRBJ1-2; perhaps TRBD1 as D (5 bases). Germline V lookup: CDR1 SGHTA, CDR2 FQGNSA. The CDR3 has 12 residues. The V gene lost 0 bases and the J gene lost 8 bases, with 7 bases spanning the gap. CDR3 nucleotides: TGTGCCAGCAGCTTAGCACAGGAGGGCTACACCTTC. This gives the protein CASSLAQEGYTF.

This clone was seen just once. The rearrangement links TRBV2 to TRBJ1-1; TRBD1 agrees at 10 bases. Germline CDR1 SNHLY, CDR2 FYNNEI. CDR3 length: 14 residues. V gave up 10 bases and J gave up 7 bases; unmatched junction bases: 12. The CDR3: CATLSTGGRGEAFF. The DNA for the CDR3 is TGTGCCACCTTATCGACAGGGGGCAGGGGTGAAGCTTTCTTT.

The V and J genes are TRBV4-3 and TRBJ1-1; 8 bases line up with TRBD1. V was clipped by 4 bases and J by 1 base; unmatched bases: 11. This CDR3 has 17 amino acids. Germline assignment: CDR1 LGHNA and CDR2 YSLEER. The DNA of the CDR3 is TGCGCCAGCAGCCCCGAACTGGGACAGGTAGGGAACACTGAAGCTTTCTTT. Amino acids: CASSPELGQVGNTEAFF.

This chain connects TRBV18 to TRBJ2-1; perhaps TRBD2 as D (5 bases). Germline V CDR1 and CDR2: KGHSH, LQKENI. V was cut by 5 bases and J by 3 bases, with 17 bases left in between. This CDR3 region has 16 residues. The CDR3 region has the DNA TGTGCCAGCTCAGGTTCTCTTGGAGCGGACTACAATGAGCAGTTCTTC. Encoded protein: CASSGSLGADYNEQFF.

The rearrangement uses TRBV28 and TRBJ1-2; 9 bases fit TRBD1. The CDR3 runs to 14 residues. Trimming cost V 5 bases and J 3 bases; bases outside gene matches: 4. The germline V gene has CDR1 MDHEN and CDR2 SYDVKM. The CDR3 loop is CASSGGQGHYGYTF. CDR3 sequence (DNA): TGTGCCAGCAGTGGGGGACAGGGCCACTATGGCTACACCTTC.

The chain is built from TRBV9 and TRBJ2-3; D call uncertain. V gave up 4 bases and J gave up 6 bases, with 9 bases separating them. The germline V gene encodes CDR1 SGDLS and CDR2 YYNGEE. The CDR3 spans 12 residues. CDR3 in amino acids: CASSPPSDTQYF. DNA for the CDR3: TGTGCCAGCAGCCCCCCGTCGGATACGCAGTATTTT.

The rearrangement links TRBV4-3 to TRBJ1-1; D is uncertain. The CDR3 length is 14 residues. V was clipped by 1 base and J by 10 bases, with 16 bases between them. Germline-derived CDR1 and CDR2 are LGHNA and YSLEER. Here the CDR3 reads CASSQGGGRFGAFF. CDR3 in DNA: TGCGCCAGCAGCCAAGGCGGTGGAAGGTTCGGAGCTTTCTTT.

Here the CDR3 DNA reads TGTGCCAGCAGTTCCGGGACTAGCGGGACTATACTAGTCACAGATACGCAGTATTTT. It translates to CASSSGTSGTILVTDTQYF. The chain is built from TRBV9 and TRBJ2-3; 13 positions match TRBD2. Germline V CDR1 and CDR2: SGDLS, YYNGEE. CDR3 size: 19 residues. Germline trimming cut 5 bases from V and 2 bases from J; bases unmatched to any gene: 14.

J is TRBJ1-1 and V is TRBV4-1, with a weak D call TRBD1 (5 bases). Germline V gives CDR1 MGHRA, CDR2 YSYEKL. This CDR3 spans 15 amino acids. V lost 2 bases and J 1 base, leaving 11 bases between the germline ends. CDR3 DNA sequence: TGCGCCAGCAGCCAACCCCTCGGACAGAACACTGAAGCTTTCTTT. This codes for CASSQPLGQNTEAFF.

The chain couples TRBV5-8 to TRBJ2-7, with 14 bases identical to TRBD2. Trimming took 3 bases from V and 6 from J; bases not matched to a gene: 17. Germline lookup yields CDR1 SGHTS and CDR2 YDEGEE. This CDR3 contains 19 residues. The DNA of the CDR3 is TGTGCCAGCAGCTCGGGGACAGGGTATTCGACTAGCGGGAGGGGCGAGCAGTACGTC. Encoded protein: CASSSGTGYSTSGRGEQYV.

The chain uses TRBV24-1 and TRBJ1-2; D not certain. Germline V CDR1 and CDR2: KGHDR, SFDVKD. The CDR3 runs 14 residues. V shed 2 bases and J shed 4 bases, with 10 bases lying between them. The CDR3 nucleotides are TGTGCCACCAGTGATTCCGGAGGATCCTATGGCTACACCTTC. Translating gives CATSDSGGSYGYTF.

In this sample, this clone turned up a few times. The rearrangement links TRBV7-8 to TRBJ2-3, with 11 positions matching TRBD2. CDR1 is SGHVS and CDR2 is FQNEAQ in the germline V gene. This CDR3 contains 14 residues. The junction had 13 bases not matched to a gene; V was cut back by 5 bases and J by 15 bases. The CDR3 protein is CASSPLAGGRRIYF. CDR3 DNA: TGTGCCAGCAGCCCCCTAGCGGGAGGCCGACGCATTTATTTT.

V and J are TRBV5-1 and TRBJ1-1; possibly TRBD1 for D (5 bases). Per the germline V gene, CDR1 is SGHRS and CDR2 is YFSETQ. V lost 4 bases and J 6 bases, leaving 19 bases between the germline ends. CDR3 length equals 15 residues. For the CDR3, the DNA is TGCGCCAGCAGCCCAACCGGGGGTCGAAATCCTGAAGCTTTCTTT. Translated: CASSPTGGRNPEAFF.

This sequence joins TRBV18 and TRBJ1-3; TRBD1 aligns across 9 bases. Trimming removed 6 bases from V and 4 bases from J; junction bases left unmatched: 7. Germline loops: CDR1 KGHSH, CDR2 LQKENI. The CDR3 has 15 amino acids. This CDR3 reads CASSRQGDGGNTIYF. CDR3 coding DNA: TGTGCCAGCTCGAGACAGGGGGACGGAGGAAACACCATATATTTT.